This T cell receptor beta chain came from a study of blood T cell repertoires in COVID-19 (dated by TCRdb to the early 2020s). Turning to the overall study: The collaborator samples originated in the United States, Italy and Spain and spanned the acute and convalescent phases of COVID-19. The material from the prospective study consisted of cDNA or gDNA derived from T cells, B-cell-depleted T cells, or PBMCs. The dataset comprised deeply sampled blood TCRbeta repertoires from subjects exposed to, actively infected with, or recovered from COVID-19. The repertoires were released in a freely available public database intended as a resource for research on the immune response to SARS-CoV-2. Samples were obtained from the ongoing ImmuneRACE study (first 160 participants) and from approximately 1,200 subjects provided by 6 global collaborators. Nearly every sample came with metadata listing a de-identified subject ID, COVID-19 status, age in years and sex. Where available, HLA class I and class II types were obtained from metadata supplied by the sample provider rather than from assay-based typing.

TCRbeta CDR3 regions were amplified from genomic DNA using the immunoSEQ Assay, a bias-controlled multiplex PCR. For the original study's pipeline: Within the assay, amplification of reference gene primers was used to estimate how many nucleated cells each sample contained. Sequence reads were collapsed and filtered to measure the absolute abundance of every unique TCRbeta CDR3 rearrangement. For each sample, productive Simpson clonality was calculated by taking the square root of Simpson's diversity index across productive rearrangements. TCRdb took over this immuneACCESS table, retaining in-frame rearrangements with V and J assigned. Such tables are incomplete; in checked studies, under half of the missing clones stem from an unresolved V gene, and the remainder is unexplained. For V, J and clone size, that table is used; D and trimming come from the DNA. The sample table contains over 75,000 clones; only one count was recorded for around nine tenths of them. The ten largest account for around 3% of the sample.

Each collaborating institution followed its own protocols to collect whole blood in K2EDTA tubes. For TCRbeta analysis, collaborators shipped samples in one of three forms: frozen whole blood, isolated PBMCs, or DNA extracted from either of those sample types. CDR1 is given as SGHVS and CDR2 as FQNEAQ, both from the germline V gene. V is trimmed back by 3 bases and J by 3 bases, and the junction contains 6 bases that no gene match accounts for. From its cysteine to its phenylalanine, the CDR3 spans 15 amino acids. CDR3 DNA is the only sequence kept; it has 45 bases, read in frame from the first base. What the authors observed across the whole study: How much clinical and demographic metadata was included differed by source and by participant, and the metadata was provided uncurated.

About this clone itself: Its antigen has not been determined. No quality values exist for individual bases; no much larger clone is one base distant.

The sequence links TRBV7-8 to TRBJ2-5, with 8 junctional bases fitting TRBD2. The sample comprised peripheral blood. The receptor comes from a woman older than 75 with acute or convalescent COVID-19. The DNA sequence is TGTGCCAGCAGCTTCGGTAGCGGGATAAAAGAGACCCAGTACTTC. This gives the protein CASSFGSGIKETQYF.